The entry that follows covers one T cell receptor (beta chain) sequence. The sample originates from a study of cytomegalovirus exposure and HLA in healthy donors. Trimming shortened V by 4 bases and J by 0 bases, and 20 bases separated the two germline ends. The CDR3 consists of 17 residues. Germline assignment: CDR1 SGHNT and CDR2 YYREEE (reference sequence). The assay was immunoSEQ multiplex PCR, and TCRdb's table has in-frame clones only and misses some. The sample lists roughly 59,000 clones; around 93% were seen once. The clonotype originates from a man aged 18 to 35 in good health and CMV-seropositive. Sequencing was done on a sample of PBMCs. The chain employs TRBV5-4 and TRBJ2-7; weak D call: TRBD1 (6 bases). This CDR3 reads CASSPDSDHYSSYEQYF. In DNA, the CDR3 is TGTGCCAGCAGCCCGGACAGTGATCATTACAGCTCCTACGAGCAGTACTTC.